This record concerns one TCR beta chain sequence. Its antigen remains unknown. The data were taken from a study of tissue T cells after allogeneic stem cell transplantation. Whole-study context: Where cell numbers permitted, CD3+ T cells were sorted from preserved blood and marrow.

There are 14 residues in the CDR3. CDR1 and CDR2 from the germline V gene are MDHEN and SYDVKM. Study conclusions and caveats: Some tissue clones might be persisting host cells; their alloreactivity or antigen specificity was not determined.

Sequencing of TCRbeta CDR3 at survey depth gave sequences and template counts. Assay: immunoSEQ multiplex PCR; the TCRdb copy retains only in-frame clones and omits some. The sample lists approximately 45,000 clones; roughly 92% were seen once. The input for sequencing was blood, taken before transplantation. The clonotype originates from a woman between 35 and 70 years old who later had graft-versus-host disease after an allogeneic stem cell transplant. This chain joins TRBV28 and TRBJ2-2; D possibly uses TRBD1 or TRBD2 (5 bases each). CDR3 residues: CATWAGSGTGELFF. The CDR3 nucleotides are TGTGCTACGTGGGCAGGGTCGGGGACCGGGGAGCTGTTTTTT.